What follows are 17 T cell receptor beta chains derived from one specimen sequenced in a study of control samples from healthy donors and cancer patients. TCRdb keeps only in-frame clones here, not all; method: immunoSEQ multiplex PCR. The table includes 140,000 to 150,000 clones, approximately 92% detected once. The sequenced sample consisted of blood. Receptors originate from a young man in good health.

The sample holds one count of this clone. The V and J genes are TRBV9 and TRBJ2-3, with TRBD1 identical over 7 bases. Germline V gene sequence: CDR1 SGDLS, CDR2 YYNGEE. The CDR3 extends over 15 amino acids. Losses at the gene ends were 3 bases for V and 3 bases for J; bases not matched to a gene: 7. CDR3 residues: CASSARQGRTDTQYF. The CDR3 nucleotides read TGTGCCAGCAGCGCCCGACAGGGTCGGACAGATACGCAGTATTTT.

The chain combines TRBV11-2 with TRBJ2-3; 7 nucleotides line up with TRBD1. V dropped 5 bases and J dropped 1; count of bases not matched to a gene: 12. Germline loops: CDR1 SGHAT, CDR2 FQNNGV. The CDR3 loop spans 17 amino acids. CDR3 in amino acids: CASSRTGRDSRTDTQYF. CDR3 nucleotide sequence: TGTGCCAGCAGCCGAACCGGCCGGGACAGCCGCACAGATACGCAGTATTTT.

The chain links TRBV11-2 to TRBJ1-4; 7 nucleotides align to TRBD1. The CDR3 runs to 14 residues. Looked up from germline, CDR1 is SGHAT and CDR2 is FQNNGV. The junction had 12 bases not matched to a gene; V was cut back by 2 bases and J by 15 bases. The CDR3 DNA follows: TGTGCCAGCAGCTTAAAGGGGGCCGGGCGGGATGTGTTTTTT. It is translated as CASSLKGAGRDVFF.

V is TRBV6-4 and J is TRBJ1-1, with 8 bases that match TRBD1. Per germline, CDR1 MRHNA and CDR2 SNTAGT. This CDR3 is built from 14 residues. V shed 6 bases and J 11 bases; nucleotides not matched to a gene: 14. This chain's CDR3 is CASSAMAGGPWAFF. Here the CDR3 DNA reads TGTGCCAGCAGCGCTATGGCAGGGGGCCCCTGGGCTTTCTTT.

V usage is TRBV24-1 and J usage is TRBJ1-2; maybe TRBD1 (5 bases). The CDR3 consists of 14 residues. V lost 2 bases and J 8 bases, leaving 14 bases between the germline ends. Germline values: CDR1 KGHDR, CDR2 SFDVKD. CDR3 amino acids: CATSDSSGPGGYTF. CDR3 DNA: TGTGCCACCAGTGATTCGTCAGGGCCGGGGGGCTACACCTTC.

The chain links TRBV5-4 to TRBJ2-2, with D perhaps matching TRBD1 (6 bases). The germline CDR1 and CDR2 sequences are SGHNT and YYREEE (reference sequence). This CDR3 is built from 15 residues. V was clipped by 2 bases and J by 3 bases, with 11 bases between them. This CDR3 is CASSLRRGYTGELFF. The CDR3 DNA reads as TGTGCCAGCAGCTTACGTAGGGGGTACACCGGGGAGCTGTTTTTT.

V gene TRBV5-5 combines with J gene TRBJ2-7; the D gene is possibly TRBD2 (7 bases). This CDR3 has 15 amino acids. V lost 0 bases and J lost 4, with 14 bases in between. Germline V gene lookup returns CDR1 SGHKS and CDR2 YYEKEE (reference sequence). CDR3 protein: CASSLETGRGYEQYF. The CDR3 nucleotides are TGTGCCAGCAGCTTGGAAACAGGGCGGGGGTACGAGCAGTACTTC.

V gene TRBV5-1 combines with J gene TRBJ1-1; TRBD1 matches at 8 bases. CDR3 length: 14 residues. CDR1 is SGHRS, CDR2 YFSETQ, per germline. V dropped 2 bases and J dropped 1; count of bases not matched to a gene: 1. For the CDR3, the DNA is TGCGCCAGCAGCTTCGGACAGGGGAACACTGAAGCTTTCTTT. It translates to CASSFGQGNTEAFF.

The V call is TRBV21-1, the J call TRBJ2-7; the DNA was not compared with TRBD1, the D call given in the table. TRBV21-1 is noted as a pseudogene. This CDR3 is built from 16 residues. CDR3 sequence reads: CASSKGPQAESNEQYF. The DNA for the CDR3 is TGTGCCAGCAGCAAAGGGCCCCAGGCCGAATCCAACGAGCAGTACTTC.

The chain recombines TRBV19 with TRBJ2-1; perhaps TRBD2 as D (5 bases). This CDR3 contains 15 residues. Trimming shortened V by 5 bases and J by 0 bases, and 11 bases separated the two germline ends. The germline V gene has CDR1 LNHDA and CDR2 SQIVND (reference sequence). Here the CDR3 DNA reads TGTGCCAGTAGTCAGCGGAGCAGCTCCTACAATGAGCAGTTCTTC. Its translation: CASSQRSSSYNEQFF.

The chain uses TRBV30 and TRBJ1-4; 9 positions agree with TRBD1. The germline gives CDR1 GTSNPN, CDR2 SVGIG (reference sequence). Germline trimming cut 5 bases from V and 8 bases from J; bases unmatched to any gene: 12. The CDR3 covers 15 residues. CDR3 protein: CAWRLTGQGREKLFF. The CDR3 DNA sequence: TGTGCCTGGCGACTCACCGGACAGGGGCGGGAAAAACTGTTTTTT.

The V call is TRBV3-1 (or the pseudogene TRBV3-2), the J call TRBJ1-2, with D perhaps TRBD1 (5 bases). The germline V and J ends were trimmed by 0 bases and 6 bases, with 11 bases remaining between them. Germline loops: CDR1 LGHDT, CDR2 YNNKEL (reference sequence). The CDR3 consists of 14 residues. DNA of the CDR3: TGTGCCAGCAGCCAAGATAGGGGTGGGGATGGCTACACCTTC. Residues: CASSQDRGGDGYTF.

The chain uses TRBV7-3 and TRBJ1-1; 9 positions agree with TRBD1. The CDR3 spans 15 residues. The V segment lost 3 bases and the J segment 7 bases; nucleotides outside the gene matches: 9. CDR1 SGHTA and CDR2 FQGTGA come from the germline V gene. The CDR3 DNA reads as TGTGCCAGCAGCTTGGCAACAGGGGGCGCGGATGAAGCTTTCTTT. This sequence encodes CASSLATGGADEAFF. The full variable domain, its missing parts supplied by reference TRBV7-3 and TRBJ1-1, is GAGVSQTPSNKVTEKGKYVELRCDPISGHTALYWYRQSLGQGPEFLIYFQGTGAADDSGLPNDRFFAVRPEGSVSTLKIQRTERGDSAVYLCASSLATGGADEAFFGQGTRLTVV.

The chain links TRBV6-1 to TRBJ2-7; TRBD1 agrees at 10 bases. Germline values: CDR1 MNHNS, CDR2 SASEGT. Trimming took 3 bases from V and 2 from J; bases not matched to a gene: 7. The CDR3 loop spans 16 amino acids. In nucleotides, the CDR3 is TGTGCCAGCAGTGAGGGGCCGGGACAGGGGACCTACGAGCAGTACTTC. Its protein is CASSEGPGQGTYEQYF.

The chain is built from TRBV19 and TRBJ2-5; D might be TRBD2 (5 bases). Germline V gene sequence: CDR1 LNHDA, CDR2 SQIVND (reference sequence). This CDR3 region has 13 residues. V lost 3 bases to trimming and J lost 2 bases, with 7 bases between them. CDR3 sequence (DNA): TGTGCCAGTAGTATTGGGAGTCAAGAGACCCAGTACTTC. Translating it yields CASSIGSQETQYF.

V is TRBV27 and J is TRBJ1-1; the D gene is possibly TRBD1 (6 bases). This CDR3 has 13 amino acids. Per the germline V gene, CDR1 is MNHEY and CDR2 is SMNVEV (reference sequence). V was pared by 6 bases and J by 13 bases, with 21 bases between. CDR3 region: CASSPQGSEVGFF. DNA of the CDR3: TGTGCCAGCAGCCCACAGGGCTCAGAAGTTGGTTTCTTT.

The V call is TRBV27, the J call TRBJ1-2; no clear D. The CDR3 is 15 amino acids. The V gene's germline CDR1 is MNHEY and CDR2 SMNVEV (reference sequence). The germline V and J ends were trimmed by 6 bases and 4 bases, with 18 bases remaining between them. The CDR3 bases are TGTGCCAGCAGCCTGATTGCCGACGGACTCTATGGCTACACCTTC. It is translated as CASSLIADGLYGYTF.